This TCR beta chain came from a study of human T cells and chemical hapten exposure. Study information: Patch testing was performed with 0.01% DPC on the upper back, with reading at 6 days.

Indicated time point: patch test 1, 2 weeks after DPC sensitization. Indicated treatment: therapeutic diphenylcyclopropenone sensitization with weekly scalp DPC. The drawing of blood occurred before each patch test was applied. In TCRdb, the RACE reads were re-called with MiXCR into one record per CDR3 protein. Counted here are some 110,000 distinct CDR3 sequences, 9.5% to 13% occurring once; the ten biggest clones make up 1.2% to 1.5%. This specimen was whole blood, taken in connection with sensitization to the hapten diphenylcyclopropenone (DPC). This sequence was found in a woman in her fifties or sixties with alopecia areata. Some clones in this sample may be carry-over from other donors' samples.

The CDR3 nucleotides read TGTGCCAGCAGGACGGGACTAGCGGGGGGCTACGAGCAGTACTTC. Its protein product is CASRTGLAGGYEQYF. The chain carries TRBV6-6 and TRBJ2-7; 15 bases map to TRBD2. CDR1 MNHNY and CDR2 SVGAGI come from the germline V gene (reference sequence). The length of the CDR3 is 15 residues. J lost 3 bases, V lost 6 bases, and 3 bases had no gene match.